Listed here is a single T cell receptor (beta chain). Its antigen is not identified. The ends were cut back, 7 bases at V and 4 bases at J, with 16 bases in the middle. The V gene's germline CDR1 is LNHDA and CDR2 SQIVND (reference sequence). The CDR3 runs to 15 residues. This sample was taken from a study of cytomegalovirus exposure and HLA in healthy donors. General study points: In a later analysis, TCR beta V- and J-gene trimming showed a link to a missense DCLRE1C variant. Reports described diagnosis of cytomegalovirus status by the classifier as highly specific and sensitive. Upon later analysis, TCR association rates were observed to vary by HLA locus, being highest for DRB1 and lowest for HLA-C.

A multiplex PCR was run with 60 Vbeta primers and 13 Jbeta primers. Original processing methods: Unique TCR beta chains numbered roughly 80 million in a later analysis, with around 12 million shared. Only in-frame clones appear in the TCRdb table, and some are missing; sequencing was by immunoSEQ multiplex PCR. V, J and clone size derive from that table, while D and trimming were established from the DNA sequence. The sample lists 110,000 to 150,000 clones; 80% to 85% were seen once. This receptor was taken from a male donor in good health and CMV-seronegative. This chain links TRBV19 with TRBJ2-2; D is perhaps TRBD1 (6 bases). The source material was PBMCs. The CDR3 sequence: CASTPGTSRTGELFF. CDR3 sequence (DNA): TGTGCCAGTACCCCGGGGACATCACGCACCGGGGAGCTGTTTTTT. The variable domain in full, with the rest retrieved from reference TRBV19 and TRBJ2-2, is DGGITQSPKYLFRKEGQNVTLSCEQNLNHDAMYWYRQDPGQGLRLIYYSQIVNDFQKGDIAEGYSVSREKKESFPLTVTSAQKNPTAFYLCASTPGTSRTGELFFGEGSRLTVL.